Each of the 7 T cell receptor beta chains below was sequenced from the same sample in a study of cytomegalovirus exposure and HLA in healthy donors. The PCR made use of 60 Vbeta and 13 Jbeta primers. TCRdb's copy holds only in-frame clones and misses some; the assay was immunoSEQ multiplex PCR. Among 120,000 to 150,000 clones listed, around 77% were seen once. Specimen: PBMCs. Source of these receptors: a woman in her forties or fifties in good health and CMV-seronegative.

The rearrangement links TRBV6-6 to TRBJ2-5; D perhaps matches TRBD1 (6 bases). V was cut by 6 bases and J by 1 base, with 12 bases left in between. The CDR3 length is 14 residues. Germline V gene lookup returns CDR1 MNHNY and CDR2 SVGAGI (reference sequence). The chain's CDR3 is CASSRRQVQETQYF. As DNA, the CDR3 is TGTGCCAGCAGCCGAAGACAGGTCCAAGAGACCCAGTACTTC.

Comments on this clone: At one of its ends the junction is not consistent with the germline gene, which may arise from a read error. The J gene is TRBJ1-2, the V gene TRBV7-9; tentatively, D is TRBD1 (5 bases). Germline assignment: CDR1 SEHNR and CDR2 FQNEAQ (reference sequence). The CDR3 runs 15 residues. Here the CDR3 DNA reads TGTTCCAGCAGCTCCTCCGACAGATCGCGATTTAGCTACACCTTC. Translating gives CSSSSSDRSRFSYTF.

This rearrangement joins TRBV18 to TRBJ1-1; D is unclear. The CDR3 is 13 residues long. V was trimmed by 3 bases and J by 4 bases, leaving 9 bases between them. The germline V gene has CDR1 KGHSH and CDR2 LQKENI. The chain's CDR3 is CASSPYSGTEAFF. The CDR3 bases are TGTGCCAGCTCACCGTACAGTGGCACTGAAGCTTTCTTT.

This clone was observed a few times. The chain combines TRBV5-1 with TRBJ1-6; 7 nucleotides match TRBD1. Germline lookup yields CDR1 SGHRS and CDR2 YFSETQ. V gave up 0 bases and J gave up 5 bases; unmatched junction bases: 5. The CDR3 is 16 residues long. The CDR3 is CASSLGGTENNSPLHF. CDR3 nucleotide sequence: TGCGCCAGCAGCTTGGGAGGGACAGAAAATAATTCACCCCTCCACTTT.

V gene TRBV5-6 combines with J gene TRBJ2-1, with D hard to call. The V end was cut by 2 bases, the J end by 0 bases, with 9 bases between. This CDR3 contains 15 residues. Germline loops: CDR1 SGHDT, CDR2 YYEEEE. The CDR3 sequence is CASSLEWSSYNEQFF. The CDR3 nucleotides are TGTGCCAGCAGCTTAGAATGGAGCTCCTACAATGAGCAGTTCTTC.

The chain couples TRBV4-2 to TRBJ2-5; TRBD1 matches 10 bases. This CDR3 comprises 17 residues. CDR1 and CDR2 from the germline V gene are LGHNA and YNFKEQ. The junction had 9 bases not matched to a gene; V was cut back by 1 base and J by 4 bases. Here the CDR3 reads CASSQGRGGTGVETQYF. CDR3 DNA: TGTGCCAGCAGCCAAGGCAGGGGCGGGACAGGGGTAGAGACCCAGTACTTC.

The genes are TRBV28 and TRBJ2-5; 9 bases align to TRBD1. The CDR3 is 14 residues long. Germline CDR1 MDHEN, CDR2 SYDVKM. The V segment lost 5 bases and the J segment 5 bases; nucleotides outside the gene matches: 6. This CDR3 reads CASSRTGVVETQYF. The CDR3, as DNA: TGTGCCAGCAGTCGGACAGGGGTGGTCGAGACCCAGTACTTC. The full variable domain, with the rest looked up from reference TRBV28 and TRBJ2-5, is DVKVTQSSRYLVKRTGEKVFLECVQDMDHENMFWYRQDPGLGLRLIYFSYDVKMKEKGDIPEGYSVSREKKERFSLILESASTNQTSMYLCASSRTGVVETQYFGPGTRLLVL.